This paragraph reports one TCR beta chain. Antigen unknown. The data originate from a study of PD-1 blockade in classical Hodgkin lymphoma. Overall study results and limits: With respect to the repertoire differences, their causes, possibly disease activity or prior therapy, remain undefined. Reported baseline diversity: healthy donors highest, relapsed/refractory patients lowest.

The CDR3 is 14 residues long. V was pared by 1 base and J by 2 bases, with 11 bases between. Germline values: CDR1 GTSNPN, CDR2 SVGIG (reference sequence). TCRdb's copy holds only in-frame clones and misses some; the assay was immunoSEQ multiplex PCR. The profile shows about 25,000 clones, less than 95% of them singletons. Time point of the sample: newly diagnosed, previously untreated cHL patient sample. The CD4+ T cells used were purified from thawed PBMCs through magnetic negative selection. Untreated, newly diagnosed classical Hodgkin lymphoma PBMCs were used for comparison. The gene calls are TRBV30 and TRBJ1-1; unclear D gene. The clonotype originates from a human donor with classical Hodgkin lymphoma. Sequenced material: CD4+ T cells from blood. The CDR3 region has the DNA TGTGCCTGGAGTGCCTCACAACTAAACACTGAAGCTTTCTTT. It yields the protein CAWSASQLNTEAFF.